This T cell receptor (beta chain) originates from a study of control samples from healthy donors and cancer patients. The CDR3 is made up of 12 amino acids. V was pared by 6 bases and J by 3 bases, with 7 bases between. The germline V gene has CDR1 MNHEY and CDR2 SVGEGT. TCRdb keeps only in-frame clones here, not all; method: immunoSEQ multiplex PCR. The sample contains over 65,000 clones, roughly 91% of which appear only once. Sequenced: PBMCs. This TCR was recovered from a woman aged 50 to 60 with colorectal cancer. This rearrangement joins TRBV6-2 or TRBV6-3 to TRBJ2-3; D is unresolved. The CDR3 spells CASSQRTDTQYF. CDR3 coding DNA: TGTGCCAGCAGCCAGAGGACAGATACGCAGTATTTT.